These 30 T cell receptor beta chains were all obtained from the same sample, sequenced in a study of beta chain features in type 1 diabetes. Investigators reverse transcribed all isolated RNA, so they sequenced expressed TCRB transcripts. Produced via immunoSEQ multiplex PCR; TCRdb's table is partial and in-frame only. The sample consists of under 450,000 clones, about 15% of them appearing once. Source material: naive CD4+ T cells from blood. These receptors were obtained from a man aged 25 to 40 in good health.

The V and J genes are TRBV4-3 and TRBJ1-2; 7 bases are a match to TRBD1. The CDR3 length is 16 residues. The ends lost 3 bases at V and 0 bases at J; junction bases unmatched: 7. Germline CDR1 and CDR2: LGHNA and YSLEER. Here the CDR3 reads CASSQIQGRPNYGYTF. The CDR3 bases are TGCGCCAGCAGCCAGATACAGGGGAGACCTAACTATGGCTACACCTTC.

The chain joins TRBV5-1 to TRBJ2-1; either TRBD1 or TRBD2 may fit D (6 bases each). Trimming stripped 4 bases from V and 1 base from J, with 12 bases between. The CDR3 totals 15 residues. Per the germline V gene, CDR1 is SGHRS and CDR2 is YFSETQ. CDR3 sequence: CASSITGRSYNEQFF. The CDR3 bases are TGCGCCAGCAGCATTACAGGGAGGTCCTACAATGAGCAGTTCTTC.

This clone has more than one count but fewer than ten. The chain recombines TRBV21-1 with TRBJ2-7; TRBD1, the table's D call, was not compared with the DNA. TRBV21-1 is labeled a pseudogene. The CDR3 sequence is 16 residues long. DNA for the CDR3: TGTGCCAGCAGCAAAGAACGGGACAGTAGCTCCTACGAGCAGTACGTC. Translated: CASSKERDSSSYEQYV.

This clone has only a few counts. The V call is TRBV29-1, the J call TRBJ2-1; D remains unclear. CDR3 length: 13 residues. The germline V gene encodes CDR1 SQVTM and CDR2 ANQGSEA. Deletions cut 4 bases from V and 5 bases from J, with 12 bases between. The CDR3 region has the DNA TGCAGCGTTGTACAGACAACGAACAATGAGCAGTTCTTC. Translation: CSVVQTTNNEQFF.

This clone was detected only a few times. V is TRBV19 and J is TRBJ2-1; tentatively, D is TRBD2 (6 bases). The CDR3 consists of 14 residues. Germline V gene data show CDR1 as LNHDA and CDR2 as SQIVND (reference sequence). V dropped 6 bases and J dropped 5 bases, with 14 bases sitting between them. CDR3: CASRAGRSDNEQFF. DNA of the CDR3: TGTGCCAGTAGGGCCGGGAGATCCGACAATGAGCAGTTCTTC.

This clone has more than one count but fewer than ten. This chain uses TRBV7-2 with TRBJ1-1; D is undetermined. The CDR3 spans 14 residues. Germline V lookup: CDR1 SGHTA, CDR2 FQGNSA. The V end lost 0 bases, the J end lost 1 base, and 6 bases lay between the germline ends. The DNA for the CDR3 is TGTGCCAGCAGCTTAGCCCAGAAGAACACTGAAGCTTTCTTT. This gives the protein CASSLAQKNTEAFF.

This clone has just a few counts. This chain uses TRBV11-2 with TRBJ1-2; D gene ambiguous. V was cut by 2 bases and J by 3 bases, with 7 bases left in between. Germline CDR1 SGHAT, CDR2 FQNNGV. The CDR3 length is 13 residues. CDR3 in DNA: TGTGCCAGCAGCTTAACCGGGCACTATGGCTACACCTTC. Protein sequence: CASSLTGHYGYTF.

The chain links TRBV4-1 to TRBJ1-2; D is possibly TRBD1 (6 bases). The CDR3 loop spans 16 amino acids. V was shortened by 3 bases and J by 5 bases, with 19 bases between the two germline ends. Germline V gene sequence: CDR1 MGHRA, CDR2 YSYEKL. CDR3 sequence (DNA): TGCGCCAGCAGCCACTCGCGGCAGGGGACGGTTTATGGCTACACCTTC. Its protein product is CASSHSRQGTVYGYTF.

This clone was counted a few times. The V call is TRBV14, the J call TRBJ2-3; 7 bases line up with TRBD2. The ends lost 1 base at V and 4 bases at J; junction bases unmatched: 8. Germline V gives CDR1 SGHDN, CDR2 FVKESK. CDR3 length: 16 amino acids. The CDR3 spells CASSQGRLAVSDTQYF. DNA for the CDR3: TGTGCCAGCAGCCAAGGGCGGCTAGCGGTGTCAGATACGCAGTATTTT. Supplemented by reference TRBV14 and TRBJ2-3, the full variable domain reads EAGVTQFPSHSVIEKGQTVTLRCDPISGHDNLYWYRRVMGKEIKFLLHFVKESKQDESGMPNNRFLAERTGGTYSTLKVQPAELEDSGVYFCASSQGRLAVSDTQYFGPGTRLTVL.

The chain combines TRBV27 with TRBJ2-6; no clear D gene. Per germline, CDR1 MNHEY and CDR2 SMNVEV (reference sequence). The V end was cut by 2 bases, the J end by 2 bases, with 7 bases between. The CDR3 contains 15 residues. The CDR3 DNA reads as TGTGCCAGCAGTTTAGTGTGGGCTGGGGCCAACGTCCTGACTTTC. Protein sequence: CASSLVWAGANVLTF.

This clone turned up a few times. The V gene is TRBV7-2, the J gene TRBJ2-7, with D possibly TRBD2 on 5 matching bases. Deletions cut 4 bases from V and 3 bases from J, with 16 bases between. CDR1 is SGHTA and CDR2 is FQGNSA in the germline V gene. The CDR3 is 15 residues long. CDR3 loop: CASSSGLGSHYEQYV. CDR3 nucleotide sequence: TGTGCCAGCAGCTCTGGACTTGGATCCCACTACGAGCAGTACGTC.

In this sample, this clone turned up a few times. This sample includes further DNA sequences coding for the same CDR3. The chain links TRBV9 to TRBJ2-3; no clear D. Between the trimmed V and J ends, which lost 0 bases and 0 bases, there was a span of 2 bases. The CDR3 runs to 13 residues. CDR1 and CDR2 (germline): SGDLS, YYNGEE. CDR3 bases: TGTGCCAGCAGCGTAGGTAGCACAGATACGCAGTATTTT. It translates to CASSVGSTDTQYF.

The chain combines TRBV9 with TRBJ2-3, with D uncertain. CDR1 and CDR2 from the germline V gene are SGDLS and YYNGEE. This CDR3 comprises 13 residues. Between the trimmed V and J ends, which lost 4 bases and 9 bases, there was a span of 15 bases. The CDR3 loop is CASSPPSLETQYF. The CDR3 nucleotides are TGTGCCAGCAGCCCTCCTTCCCTTGAGACGCAGTATTTT. The variable domain in full, completed from reference TRBV9 and TRBJ2-3, reads DSGVTQTPKHLITATGQRVTLRCSPRSGDLSVYWYQQSLDQGLQFLIQYYNGEERAKGNILERFSAQQFPDLHSELNLSSLELGDSALYFCASSPPSLETQYFGPGTRLTVL.

V usage is TRBV2 and J usage is TRBJ1-2; D not resolved. The CDR3 loop spans 14 amino acids. The V gene's germline CDR1 is SNHLY and CDR2 FYNNEI. V lost 5 bases to trimming and J lost 4 bases, with 14 bases between them. The CDR3 region is CASSRKTESYGYTF. CDR3 nucleotides: TGTGCCAGCAGTCGGAAAACAGAATCCTATGGCTACACCTTC.

The rearrangement joins TRBV12-5 to TRBJ2-3; D unclear. This CDR3 spans 12 amino acids. Germline V gene sequence: CDR1 LGHNT, CDR2 FRNRAP. Trimming cost V 0 bases and J 7 bases, with 5 bases left between them. Here the CDR3 reads CASGLVLNTQYF. The DNA of the CDR3 is TGTGCTAGTGGTTTGGTACTGAATACGCAGTATTTT. Combining the CDR3 with reference TRBV12-5 and TRBJ2-3 gives the whole variable domain DARVTQTPRHKVTEMGQEVTMRCQPILGHNTVFWYRQTMMQGLELLAYFRNRAPLDDSGMPKDRFSAEMPDATLATLKIQPSEPRDSAVYFCASGLVLNTQYFGPGTRLTVL.

The chain joins TRBV27 to TRBJ2-7; a possible D gene is TRBD2 (5 bases). CDR1 MNHEY and CDR2 SMNVEV come from the germline V gene (reference sequence). The CDR3 extends over 12 amino acids. CDR3 sequence reads: CARYWEPYEQYV. Here the CDR3 DNA reads TGTGCGCGCTATTGGGAGCCATACGAGCAGTACGTC.

CDR3 residues: CASKGDRMNTEAFF. As DNA, the CDR3 is TGCGCCAGCAAGGGGGACAGGATGAACACTGAAGCTTTCTTT. The chain is built from TRBV4-3 and TRBJ1-1; 8 nucleotides line up with TRBD1. The CDR3 consists of 14 residues. The trim removed 7 bases at V and 0 bases at J, leaving 4 bases unmatched. The germline CDR1 and CDR2 sequences are LGHNA and YSLEER.

This clone was observed a few times. The chain employs TRBV10-3 and TRBJ2-5, with 12 bases fitting TRBD2. V gave up 11 bases and J gave up 4 bases; unmatched junction bases: 8. The germline gives CDR1 ENHRY, CDR2 SYGVKD. The CDR3 totals 14 residues. The CDR3 protein is CAVTTSGSGETQYF. CDR3 coding DNA: TGTGCCGTCACGACTAGCGGGAGCGGAGAGACCCAGTACTTC.

Comments on this clone: The CDR3 does not end in the conserved phenylalanine or tryptophan, so this is likely a read error. The DNA is left out, because the CDR3 cannot be placed on it with certainty; the CDR3 is given as TCRdb lists it. The genes are TRBV21-1 and TRBJ2-7; TRBD2, as called in the table, went unchecked against the DNA. TRBV21-1 is a known pseudogene. Both ends counted, the CDR3 spans 9 residues. CDR3 protein: CASSKERLP.

This clone was recorded a few times. The V and J genes are TRBV5-1 and TRBJ2-5; 8 bases line up with TRBD1. This CDR3 region has 15 residues. Trimming took 4 bases from V and 0 from J; bases not matched to a gene: 5. Germline V lookup: CDR1 SGHRS, CDR2 YFSETQ. CDR3 coding DNA: TGCGCCAGCAGCGTCCCACAGGGGGACCAAGAGACCCAGTACTTC. The encoded protein is CASSVPQGDQETQYF.

Comments on this clone: The same CDR3 arises from other DNA sequences in this sample as well. This chain uses TRBV29-1 with TRBJ1-2, with TRBD1 identical over 8 bases. This CDR3 has 14 residues. Germline V gene data show CDR1 as SQVTM and CDR2 as ANQGSEA. With 4 bases clipped from V and 2 bases from J, the junction kept 6 bases outside the gene matches. This CDR3 reads CSVGGQGGNYGYTF. The CDR3 DNA sequence: TGCAGCGTTGGTGGACAGGGTGGCAACTATGGCTACACCTTC.

There are a few counts of this clone. The V gene is TRBV15, the J gene TRBJ1-1; D ambiguous. V shed 1 base and J shed 2 bases, with 11 bases lying between them. The CDR3 consists of 15 residues. The germline CDR1 and CDR2 sequences are LNHNV and YYDKDF (reference sequence). The CDR3 sequence is CATSRGRLHNTEAFF. The CDR3 nucleotides are TGTGCCACCAGCAGAGGACGGCTTCATAACACTGAAGCTTTCTTT.

CDR3 in DNA: TGCGCCAGCAGCCAAGGGGCAGGATCCGGAAACACCATATATTTT. This translates into CASSQGAGSGNTIYF. The genes are TRBV4-1 and TRBJ1-3; unclear D gene. The CDR3 contains 15 residues. From germline, CDR1 is MGHRA and CDR2 YSYEKL. Trimming left V 1 base short and J 4 bases short, with 11 bases between.

V gene TRBV15 combines with J gene TRBJ1-3, with TRBD1 as a possible D gene (5 bases). This CDR3 spans 16 amino acids. Germline V gives CDR1 LNHNV, CDR2 YYDKDF (reference sequence). The V end was cut by 2 bases, the J end by 0 bases, with 11 bases between. The CDR3 is CATSRRLGASGNTIYF. DNA of the CDR3: TGTGCCACCAGCAGACGCCTCGGGGCCTCTGGAAACACCATATATTTT.

This clone was counted between two and nine times. V is TRBV5-1 and J is TRBJ2-7, with 7 bases that match TRBD1. Germline CDR1 and CDR2: SGHRS and YFSETQ. V shed 4 bases, J shed 5 bases, and the junction held 9 bases outside the gene matches. This CDR3 has 14 residues. The chain's CDR3 is CASSPRQGPNEQYF. The CDR3 DNA reads as TGCGCCAGCAGCCCCCGACAGGGACCCAACGAGCAGTACTTC.

This clone turned up a few times. V gene TRBV5-4 combines with J gene TRBJ2-3; 7 nucleotides align to TRBD2. The CDR3 extends over 16 amino acids. The germline V gene encodes CDR1 SGHNT and CDR2 YYREEE (reference sequence). J lost 2 bases, V lost 0 bases, and 6 bases had no gene match. The CDR3 sequence: CASSLEERGITDTQYF. CDR3 nucleotides: TGTGCCAGCAGCTTGGAGGAGCGGGGTATCACAGATACGCAGTATTTT.

This rearrangement joins TRBV7-9 to TRBJ1-2; the D is unclear. The CDR3 contains 14 residues. Trimming cost V 5 bases and J 8 bases, with 18 bases left between them. Germline CDR1 SEHNR, CDR2 FQNEAQ (reference sequence). The CDR3 nucleotides are TGTGCCAGCAGCCATCCAGCTCAGACAAGCGGCTACACCTTC. This sequence encodes CASSHPAQTSGYTF.

A few counts support this clone. V and J are TRBV19 and TRBJ2-3; D is uncertain. The germline V gene has CDR1 LNHDA and CDR2 SQIVND (reference sequence). The CDR3 is 11 residues long. Trimming stripped 3 bases from V and 5 bases from J, with 3 bases between. The CDR3 nucleotides read TGTGCCAGTAGTATTAAAGATACGCAGTATTTT. It encodes CASSIKDTQYF.

The V gene is TRBV30, the J gene TRBJ1-1; D uncertain. The CDR3 is 13 residues long. Per the germline V gene, CDR1 is GTSNPN and CDR2 is SVGIG (reference sequence). Trimming took off 3 bases at V and 4 bases at J, with 12 bases between the two ends. The CDR3: CAWRWTSGTEAFF. The CDR3 bases are TGTGCCTGGAGGTGGACCTCGGGCACTGAAGCTTTCTTT.

At least ten counts were recorded for this clone. The chain recombines TRBV7-9 with TRBJ1-5; D is unclear. This CDR3 comprises 15 residues. Germline CDR1 SEHNR, CDR2 FQNEAQ (reference sequence). Trimming removed 1 base at V and 6 bases at J, with 13 bases between. The CDR3 sequence: CASSLGQGARQPQHF. The CDR3 bases are TGTGCCAGCAGCTTAGGACAAGGTGCACGTCAGCCCCAGCATTTT.